This TCR beta chain was documented in a study of blood T cell repertoires in COVID-19. Study context: Both acute and convalescent COVID-19 samples were obtained from the United States, Italy and Spain.

Only in-frame clones appear in the TCRdb table, and some are missing; sequencing was by immunoSEQ multiplex PCR. The sample lists about 86,000 clones, approximately 88% occurring once. The CDR3 covers 13 residues. Looked up from germline, CDR1 is MDHEN and CDR2 is SYDVKM. V was pared by 8 bases and J by 2 bases, with 12 bases between. The TCR sequence derives from a woman at least 80 years old with active or convalescent COVID-19. V gene TRBV28 combines with J gene TRBJ2-5; TRBD1 might be the D (5 bases). The sample was peripheral blood. CDR3 nucleotide sequence: TGTGCCAGCCACAGGCGAAGTCAAGAGACCCAGTACTTC. Translating it yields CASHRRSQETQYF.